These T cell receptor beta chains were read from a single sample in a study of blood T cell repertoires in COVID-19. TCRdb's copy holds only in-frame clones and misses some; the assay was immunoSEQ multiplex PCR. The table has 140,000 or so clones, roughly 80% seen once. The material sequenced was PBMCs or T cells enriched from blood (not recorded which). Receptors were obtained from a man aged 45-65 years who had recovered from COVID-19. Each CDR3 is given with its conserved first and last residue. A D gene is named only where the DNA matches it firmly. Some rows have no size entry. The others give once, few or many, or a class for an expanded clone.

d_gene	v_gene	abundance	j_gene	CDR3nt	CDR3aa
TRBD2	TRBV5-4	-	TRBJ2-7	TGTGCCAGCAGCTTCGGCGGGGGGGGTGAGCAGTACTTC	CASSFGGGGEQYF
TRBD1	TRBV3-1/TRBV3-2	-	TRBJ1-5	TGTGCCAGCAGCCTCGGACAGGGGGTCAATCAGCCCCAGCATTTT	CASSLGQGVNQPQHF
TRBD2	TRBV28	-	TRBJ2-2	TGTGCCAGCAGTACCGTAGCGGGGGGATCCACCGGGGAGCTGTTTTTT	CASSTVAGGSTGELFF
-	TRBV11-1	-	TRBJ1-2	TGTGCCAGCAGCTTAGAGTCGACAAATGGCTACACCTTC	CASSLESTNGYTF
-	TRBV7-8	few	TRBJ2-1	TGTGCCAGCAGCTTCGGGGACTTTCCCTACAATGAGCAGTTCTTC	CASSFGDFPYNEQFF
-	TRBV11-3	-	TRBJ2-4	TGTGCCAGCAGCCCCCTTCCTGAGGACATTCAGTACTTC	CASSPLPEDIQYF
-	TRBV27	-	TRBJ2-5	TGTGCCAGCAGTTTAGGCCCCCCGGGGGTTAGGCAAGAGACCCAGTACTTC	CASSLGPPGVRQETQYF
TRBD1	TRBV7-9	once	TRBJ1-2	TGTGCCAGCAGCTCAGGACAGGGGGCTGTCGGCTACACCTTC	CASSSGQGAVGYTF
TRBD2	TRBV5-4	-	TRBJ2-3	TGTGCCAGCAGCCTAGCGGGGGGGCTTGAAGATACGCAGTATTTT	CASSLAGGLEDTQYF
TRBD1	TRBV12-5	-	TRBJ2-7	TGTGCTAGTGGTTTGGCCGGGACAGGGGATGACGAGCAGTACTTC	CASGLAGTGDDEQYF
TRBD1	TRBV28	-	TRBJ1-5	TGTGCCAGCAGGGGACAGATCAATCAGCCCCAGCATTTT	CASRGQINQPQHF
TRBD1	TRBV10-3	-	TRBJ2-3	TGTGCCATCAGCGGACAGGGGGCCACAGATACGCAGTATTTT	CAISGQGATDTQYF
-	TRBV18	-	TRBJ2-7	TGTGCCAGCTCTTCTAATTCCTACGAGCAGTACTTC	CASSSNSYEQYF
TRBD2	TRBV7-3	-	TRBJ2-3	TGTGCCAGCAGCTTATCGGCGGGGGAAAATACGCAGTATTTT	CASSLSAGENTQYF
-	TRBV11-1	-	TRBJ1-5	TGTGCCATCAGAGCCAGGGATTATAGCAATCAGCCCCAGCATTTT	CAIRARDYSNQPQHF
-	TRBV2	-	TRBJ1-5	TGTGCCAGCAATAGCCTGAATCAGCCCCAGCATTTT	CASNSLNQPQHF
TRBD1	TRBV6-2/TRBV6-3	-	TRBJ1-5	TGTGCCAGCAGTTACGTGACAGGGTATGGCAATCAGCCCCAGCATTTT	CASSYVTGYGNQPQHF
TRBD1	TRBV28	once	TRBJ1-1	TGTGCCAGCAGTTTATTGCAGGGGGCCTCGACTGAAGCTTTCTTT	CASSLLQGASTEAFF
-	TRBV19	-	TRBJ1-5	TGTGCCAGTAGTATGGGGAGGGGTAGCAATCAGCCCCAGCATTTT	CASSMGRGSNQPQHF
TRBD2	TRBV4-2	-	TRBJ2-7	TGTGCCAGCAGCCAAGAAACTAGCGGGGGTTCCTACGAGCAGTACTTC	CASSQETSGGSYEQYF
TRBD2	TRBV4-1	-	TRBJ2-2	TGCGCCAGCAGCCATCCCGGACTAGCCACCGGGGAGCTGTTTTTT	CASSHPGLATGELFF
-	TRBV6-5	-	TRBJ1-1	TGTGCCAGCAGTTACTCGGGGGGGTGGGATCACACTGAAGCTTTCTTT	CASSYSGGWDHTEAFF
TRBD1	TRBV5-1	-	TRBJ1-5	TGCGCCAGCAGCGCGACAGGGAATAGTGATCAGCCCCAGCATTTT	CASSATGNSDQPQHF
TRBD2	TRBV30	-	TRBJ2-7	TGTGCCTGGAGTGTACGAACTAGCGGGAACGAGCAGTACTTC	CAWSVRTSGNEQYF